These 6 T cell receptor beta chains were sequenced from one sample in a study of cytomegalovirus exposure and HLA in healthy donors. Researchers ran the PCR with 60 Vbeta and 13 Jbeta primers. Only in-frame clones appear in the TCRdb table, and some are missing; sequencing was by immunoSEQ multiplex PCR. The sample contains 90,000 to 120,000 clones, approximately 68% of which appear only once. Sequencing used PBMCs. The receptors originated from a woman aged 18-29 years in good health and CMV-seropositive.

There are a few counts of this clone. The chain couples TRBV4-3 to TRBJ1-1; no definite D call. Germline V gene sequence: CDR1 LGHNA, CDR2 YSLEER. The CDR3 has 15 residues. V dropped 0 bases and J dropped 1 base, with 9 bases sitting between them. CDR3 DNA sequence: TGCGCCAGCAGCCAAGATCCGCCGGGGAACACTGAAGCTTTCTTT. Protein product: CASSQDPPGNTEAFF.

The J gene is TRBJ2-7, the V gene TRBV11-2, with D perhaps matching TRBD2 (5 bases). Germline V gives CDR1 SGHAT, CDR2 FQNNGV. V dropped 10 bases and J dropped 3 bases, with 22 bases sitting between them. The CDR3 has 15 residues. The CDR3 spells CATGRGGPLFYEQYF. Here the CDR3 DNA reads TGTGCCACCGGGCGAGGAGGTCCGCTCTTCTACGAGCAGTACTTC.

This clone was observed a few times. The chain has TRBV27 and TRBJ1-1, with D maybe TRBD1 (6 bases). This CDR3 region has 15 residues. The germline V and J ends were trimmed by 4 bases and 5 bases, with 17 bases remaining between them. Germline V gene sequence: CDR1 MNHEY, CDR2 SMNVEV (reference sequence). The CDR3 spells CASSSLTGWGTEAFF. DNA of the CDR3: TGTGCCAGCAGTTCCCTGACAGGTTGGGGGACTGAAGCTTTCTTT.

The chain carries TRBV5-5 and TRBJ1-5, with TRBD1 matching 9 bases. This CDR3 is built from 16 residues. V lost 0 bases, J lost 2 bases, and 3 bases stayed unmatched. Germline lookup yields CDR1 SGHKS and CDR2 YYEKEE (reference sequence). As DNA, the CDR3 is TGTGCCAGCAGCTTGGCCTGGACAGGGGGCAATCAGCCCCAGCATTTT. It is translated as CASSLAWTGGNQPQHF.

The CDR3 DNA follows: TGTGCCAGCAGCCCGGGACTGAGCTCCTACAATGAGCAGTTCTTC. It translates to CASSPGLSSYNEQFF. The rearrangement joins TRBV4-2 to TRBJ2-1; perhaps TRBD2 as D (6 bases). The CDR3 contains 15 residues. Looked up from germline, CDR1 is LGHNA and CDR2 is YNFKEQ. The germline V and J ends were trimmed by 4 bases and 0 bases, with 10 bases remaining between them.

This clone was seen more than once but under ten times. The gene calls are TRBV30 and TRBJ1-2; 9 bases agree with TRBD1. Germline V gene data show CDR1 as GTSNPN and CDR2 as SVGIG (reference sequence). CDR3 length equals 14 residues. The junction had 10 bases not matched to a gene; V was cut back by 6 bases and J by 5 bases. The CDR3 DNA is TGTGCCTGCCCAACGGGACAGGGCTGGTATGGCTACACCTTC. It encodes CACPTGQGWYGYTF.